This is a list of T cell receptor beta chains from one sample in a study of OX40 agonist ivuxolimab in advanced cancers. The protocol was immunoSEQ multiplex PCR, while the TCRdb copy is restricted to in-frame clones and leaves out a portion. The sample has tens of thousands of clones, roughly 86% seen once. The source material was CD4+ or CD8+ T cells sorted from blood, sampled in a trial of the OX40 agonist ivuxolimab. The origin of the receptors is an adult with an advanced solid tumor such as melanoma, head and neck, liver or kidney cancer. CDR3s include the opening cysteine and the closing phenylalanine or tryptophan. The D gene is left open where the match is weak. Size is stated for part of the rows, as once, few or many counts, or as a class when the clone is expanded.

NA	TRBV5-1	TRBJ2-5	TRBD2	CASRRLAGGRETQYF	TGCGCCAGCAGAAGACTAGCGGGGGGCCGGGAGACCCAGTACTTC
NA	TRBV19	TRBJ1-1	NA	CASSSITNTEAFF	TGTGCCAGCTCGTCGATAACGAACACTGAAGCTTTCTTT
NA	TRBV11-2	TRBJ2-1	TRBD2	CASSLGLAGYEQFF	TGTGCCAGCAGCTTAGGACTAGCTGGCTATGAGCAGTTCTTC
NA	TRBV2	TRBJ1-5	NA	CASMRDGNQPQHF	TGTGCCAGCATGAGGGACGGCAATCAGCCCCAGCATTTT
NA	TRBV4-1	TRBJ2-5	NA	CASSQLNMGFQETQYF	TGCGCCAGCAGCCAACTAAATATGGGTTTCCAAGAGACCCAGTACTTC
NA	TRBV5-6	TRBJ2-2	NA	CASRVTASNTGELFF	TGTGCCAGCAGGGTGACAGCCTCGAACACCGGGGAGCTGTTTTTT
NA	TRBV6-6	TRBJ1-2	NA	CASSNLGHRVGYTF	TGTGCCAGCAGCAACCTTGGGCATCGAGTCGGCTACACCTTC
few	TRBV7-9	TRBJ1-5	NA	CAIAQGSNQPQHF	TGTGCGATCGCACAGGGAAGCAATCAGCCCCAGCATTTT
NA	TRBV5-4	TRBJ2-7	NA	CASSLINSYEQYF	TGTGCCAGCAGCTTGATCAACTCCTACGAGCAGTACTTC
NA	TRBV30	TRBJ1-5	NA	CAWSAASNQPQHF	TGTGCCTGGAGTGCTGCAAGCAATCAGCCCCAGCATTTT
NA	TRBV20-1	TRBJ2-7	NA	CSAPRNYEQYF	TGCAGTGCTCCTAGGAACTACGAGCAGTACTTC
NA	TRBV6-6	TRBJ1-5	NA	CASSYGTEGSPQHF	TGTGCCAGCAGTTACGGGACGGAGGGGTCGCCCCAGCATTTT
NA	TRBV5-1	TRBJ2-5	NA	CASSLRAGRETQYF	TGCGCCAGCAGCTTGCGGGCAGGGCGGGAGACCCAGTACTTC
NA	TRBV15	TRBJ2-2	NA	CATSSIRGTGELFF	TGTGCCACCAGCAGTATACGAGGGACCGGGGAGCTGTTTTTT
NA	TRBV9	TRBJ2-7	TRBD1	CASSEGAVENYEQYF	TGTGCCAGCAGCGAGGGGGCAGTCGAAAACTACGAGCAGTACTTC
NA	TRBV28	TRBJ2-7	TRBD1	CASMDRGRNEQYF	TGTGCCAGCATGGACAGGGGACGAAACGAGCAGTACTTC
NA	TRBV7-6	TRBJ2-1	TRBD2	CASSLQGTSGRNEQFF	TGTGCCAGCAGCTTACAGGGGACTAGCGGGAGGAATGAGCAGTTCTTC
NA	TRBV25-1	TRBJ1-4	NA	CASSATGQWREKLFF	TGTGCCAGCAGTGCGACGGGACAATGGCGAGAAAAACTGTTTTTT
NA	TRBV4-3	TRBJ2-2	NA	CASGTLNTGELFF	TGCGCCAGTGGCACATTAAACACCGGGGAGCTGTTTTTT
NA	TRBV5-1	TRBJ2-2	TRBD1	CASSLVGQGAGELFF	TGCGCCAGCAGCTTGGTCGGACAGGGTGCGGGGGAGCTGTTTTTT
NA	TRBV30	TRBJ1-5	NA	CAWGRGLGNQPQHF	TGTGCCTGGGGCAGGGGTTTGGGCAATCAGCCCCAGCATTTT
NA	TRBV7-3	TRBJ2-2	TRBD2	CASSRGLASTELFF	TGTGCCAGCAGCCGAGGACTAGCGTCAACCGAGCTGTTTTTT
NA	TRBV5-1	TRBJ2-5	TRBD2	CASSLEGRAFETQYF	TGCGCCAGCAGCTTGGAGGGGAGGGCTTTTGAGACCCAGTACTTC
NA	TRBV7-6	TRBJ1-6	NA	CASSSGTNSPLHF	TGTGCCAGCAGCTCTGGGACAAATTCACCCCTCCACTTT
NA	TRBV7-9	TRBJ1-4	TRBD1	CASSTGQPSLELFF	TGTGCCAGCAGCACGGGACAGCCGAGCTTGGAACTGTTTTTT
NA	TRBV6-5	TRBJ2-2	TRBD2	CASRGLADTGELFF	TGTGCCAGCAGGGGACTAGCTGATACCGGGGAGCTGTTTTTT
NA	TRBV5-1	TRBJ2-3	TRBD2	CASSLGTSASTDTQYF	TGCGCCAGCAGCTTGGGGACTAGCGCCAGCACAGATACGCAGTATTTT
NA	TRBV27	TRBJ2-7	NA	CASWTGNYEQYF	TGTGCCAGCTGGACGGGAAACTACGAGCAGTACTTC
NA	TRBV6-5	TRBJ2-7	NA	CASSEVPYEQYF	TGTGCCAGCAGTGAAGTTCCCTACGAGCAGTACTTC
NA	TRBV18	TRBJ1-1	NA	CASSGTEAFF	TGTGCCAGCTCAGGAACTGAAGCTTTCTTT
NA	TRBV7-9	TRBJ2-7	NA	CASSSTYEQYF	TGTGCCAGCAGCTCGACCTACGAGCAGTACTTC
few	TRBV29-1	TRBJ1-1	TRBD1	CSVSGTANTEAFF	TGCAGCGTGTCCGGGACAGCAAACACTGAAGCTTTCTTT
NA	TRBV7-9	TRBJ1-1	NA	CASSLQRNTEAFF	TGTGCCAGCAGCTTACAGAGGAACACTGAAGCTTTCTTT
NA	TRBV10-3	TRBJ2-3	NA	CAISESLGPGTQYF	TGTGCCATCAGTGAGTCCCTGGGCCCGGGTACGCAGTATTTT
NA	TRBV4-1	TRBJ2-7	TRBD2	CASSQEGLTTYEQYF	TGCGCCAGCAGCCAAGAGGGACTAACGACCTACGAGCAGTACTTC
once	TRBV7-2	TRBJ1-2	NA	CASSEMVEGYTF	TGTGCCAGCAGCGAAATGGTGGAGGGCTACACCTTC
NA	TRBV11-2	TRBJ2-2	NA	CASSLTENPGELFF	TGTGCCAGCAGCTTAACTGAGAACCCCGGGGAGCTGTTTTTT
NA	TRBV30	TRBJ2-3	TRBD2	CAWTRGLAGSTDTQYF	TGTGCCTGGACTCGAGGACTAGCGGGATCCACAGATACGCAGTATTTT
once	TRBV10-3	TRBJ2-5	NA	CAISVTREETQYF	TGTGCCATCAGCGTGACCCGGGAAGAGACCCAGTACTTC
NA	TRBV2	TRBJ2-1	TRBD2	CASSLAGRSYNEQFF	TGTGCCAGCAGTTTAGCGGGACGATCCTACAATGAGCAGTTCTTC
NA	TRBV5-4	TRBJ1-4	NA	CASSSFRDREKLFF	TGTGCCAGCAGTTCTTTCCGGGACCGTGAAAAACTGTTTTTT
once	TRBV4-2	TRBJ2-1	NA	CASSQDRPSDLPYNEQFF	TGTGCCAGCAGCCAAGATCGGCCTAGCGACCTTCCCTACAATGAGCAGTTCTTC